This TCR beta chain was captured in a study of chemoradiotherapy in HPV16-positive cancers. With 0 bases removed from V and 3 bases from J, the gap between germline ends came to 9 bases. This CDR3 contains 14 residues. Germline CDR1 reads LGHNA; CDR2 reads YSLEER. General study results and limits: HPV-specific T cells were functionally defined from only a couple of HPV16-positive patients. Candidate HPV-specific clones and E7-related TCR motifs grew in tumor during treatment.

In regard to this clone: Its target is unknown.

Samples were taken several times over chemoradiotherapy. Assay used: immunoSEQ multiplex PCR; TCRdb lists only in-frame clones, some missing. The repertoire holds about 27,000 clones, with 93% as singletons. Here the sequenced sample was blood, taken from a patient who underwent chemoradiotherapy. The clonotype was recovered from a human donor with HPV-associated anogenital cancer. V is TRBV4-3 and J is TRBJ2-7; D is uncertain. The CDR3 sequence is CASSQDIPYYEQYF. In DNA, the CDR3 is TGCGCCAGCAGCCAAGATATTCCGTACTACGAGCAGTACTTC.